This TCR beta chain was profiled in a study of OX40 agonist ivuxolimab in advanced cancers. Study as a whole: A partial response was reached by three patients: one with hepatocellular carcinoma and two with cutaneous melanoma. The study, taken as a whole, reports: The study found that CD8+ T cells averaged more expanded clones than CD4+.

The protocol was immunoSEQ multiplex PCR, while the TCRdb copy is restricted to in-frame clones and leaves out a portion. The table has approximately 100,000 clones, around 91% seen once. Worth noting for this clone: What it binds is not known.

The length of the CDR3 is 16 residues. Trimming removed 6 bases at V and 4 bases at J, with 19 bases between. Blood sampling took place at baseline, cycle 4 day 1, and cycle 7 day 1. The TCR sequence derives from an adult with an advanced solid tumor such as melanoma, head and neck, liver or kidney cancer. The chain recombines TRBV23-1 with TRBJ2-1; D may be TRBD1 (5 bases). TRBV23-1 is annotated as an ORF whose role is uncertain. Specimen: CD4+ or CD8+ T cells sorted from blood, collected in a trial of the OX40 agonist ivuxolimab. In DNA, the CDR3 is TGCGCCAGCAGCCAACCTGCAGGGTCCACTTACAATGAGCAGTTCTTC. Its protein product is CASSQPAGSTYNEQFF.